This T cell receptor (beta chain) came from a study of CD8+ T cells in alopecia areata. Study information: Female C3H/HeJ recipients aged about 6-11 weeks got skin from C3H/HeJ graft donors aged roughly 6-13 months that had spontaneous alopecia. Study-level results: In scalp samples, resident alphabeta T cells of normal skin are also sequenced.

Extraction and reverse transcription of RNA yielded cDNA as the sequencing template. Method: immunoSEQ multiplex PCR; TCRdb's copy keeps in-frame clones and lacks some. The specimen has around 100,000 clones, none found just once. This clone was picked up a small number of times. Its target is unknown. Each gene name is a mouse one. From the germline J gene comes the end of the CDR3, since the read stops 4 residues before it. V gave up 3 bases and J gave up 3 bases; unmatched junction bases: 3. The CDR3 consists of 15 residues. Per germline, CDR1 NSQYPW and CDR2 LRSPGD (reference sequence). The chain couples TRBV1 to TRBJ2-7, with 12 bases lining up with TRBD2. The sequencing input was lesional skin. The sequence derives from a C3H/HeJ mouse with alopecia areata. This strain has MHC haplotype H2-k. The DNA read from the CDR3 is TGCACCTGCAGTGCGAGGGACTGGGGGGACTAT. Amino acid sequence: CTCSARDWGDY. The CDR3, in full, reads CTCSARDWGDYEQYF.